A selection of T cell receptor beta chains follows, all from one sample in a study of T cells in Graves' hyperthyroidism and ophthalmopathy. Via MiXCR, TCRdb re-called the multiplex PCR reads, giving one row per CDR3 protein. The sample shows nearly 600,000 distinct CDR3 sequences, about 14% of them seen only once. The specimen sequenced was blood. The source is a woman aged 30 to 39 with Graves' hyperthyroidism that later progressed to Graves' ophthalmopathy. The CDR3 runs from the conserved cysteine through the conserved F or W. The D gene is left open where the match is weak. The size of a clone is reported for some rows only, either as once, few or many, or as a class for expanded clones.

d_call	v_call	j_call	clone_size	cdr3_nt	cdr3_aa
.	TRBV6-2/TRBV6-3	TRBJ2-7	.	TGTGCCAGCAGTACTCAAGATCTCTCCTACGAGCAGTACTTC	CASSTQDLSYEQYF
.	TRBV15	TRBJ2-3	many	TGTGCCACCAGCAGAAGCACAGATACGCAGTATTTT	CATSRSTDTQYF
.	TRBV11-2	TRBJ1-1	many	TGTGCCAGCAGCTTAGATCCCGGGCGAGCTTTCTTT	CASSLDPGRAFF
.	TRBV11-2	TRBJ2-5	many	TGTGTCACACGTGGGGCACCCCGGGAAGAGACCCAGTACTTC	CVTRGAPREETQYF
TRBD2	TRBV14	TRBJ2-1	few	TGTGCCAGCAGCCCTCACGGGACGGGGCTAGCGGGAGGGCCATCCTACAATGAGCAGTTCTTC	CASSPHGTGLAGGPSYNEQFF
.	TRBV27	TRBJ2-2	.	TGTGCCAGCAGTTACGCCGGGCCCCTCGGCGGGGAGCTGTTTTTT	CASSYAGPLGGELFF
.	TRBV7-2	TRBJ1-2	few	TGTGCCAGCAGCTTAGCTCCGGACAGCGCCTATGGCTACACCTTC	CASSLAPDSAYGYTF
TRBD2	TRBV11-3	TRBJ2-1	many	TGTGCCAGCAGCCCACGGACTAGCGGGAATCCCAATGAGCAGTTCTTC	CASSPRTSGNPNEQFF
.	TRBV11-1	TRBJ1-1	many	TGTGCCAGCAGCCAGGGCACGAACACTGAAGCTTTCTTT	CASSQGTNTEAFF
TRBD1	TRBV9	TRBJ2-7	few	TGTGCCAGCAGCGGACCGGGACAGTCCTACGAGCAGTACTTC	CASSGPGQSYEQYF
TRBD2	TRBV4-1	TRBJ2-1	.	TGCGCCAGCAGCCAACTCCAACAAGCGGGAGCTGTTAATGAGCAGTTCTTC	CASSQLQQAGAVNEQFF
.	TRBV2	TRBJ2-1	many	TGTGCCAGCAGTGAAAGGGTGGCCGAAGAGCAGTTCTTC	CASSERVAEEQFF
.	TRBV2	TRBJ1-5	many	TGTGCCAGCAGTTCAATAAATCAGCCCCAGCATTTT	CASSSINQPQHF
.	TRBV29-1	TRBJ2-7	.	TGCAGCGTTGAAGATTATTCGGAAAGCCTCGCCTACGAGCAGTACTTC	CSVEDYSESLAYEQYF
.	TRBV12-5	TRBJ2-5	.	TGTGCTACCCGGGAAAAGCAAGAGACCCAGTACTTC	CATREKQETQYF
.	TRBV7-9	TRBJ2-7	many	TGTGCCAGCACCCAAACGGGGTACGAGCAGTACTTC	CASTQTGYEQYF
TRBD1	TRBV29-1	TRBJ2-1	.	TGCAGCGTTGAGCAGGGGGCGCGAGGTAATGAGCAGTTCTTC	CSVEQGARGNEQFF
.	TRBV29-1	TRBJ1-2	many	TGCAGCGTTGAGCCAACTTTGGAGTATGGCTACACCTTC	CSVEPTLEYGYTF
TRBD2	TRBV5-6	TRBJ2-3	few	TGTGCCAGCAGCTTTGGTAGCGGGGGCACAGATACGCAGTATTTT	CASSFGSGGTDTQYF
.	TRBV29-1	TRBJ2-5	.	TGCAGCGTTGGCGGCGGGCCCCTCCTTATCCAAGAGACCCAGTACTTC	CSVGGGPLLIQETQYF
TRBD1	TRBV28	TRBJ1-2	many	TGTGCCAGCAGCAGGACAGGGTCCTATGGCTACACCTTC	CASSRTGSYGYTF
.	TRBV12-3/TRBV12-4	TRBJ2-7	many	TGTGCCAGCAGTTTAGCGATAAGCTCCTACGAGCAGTACTTC	CASSLAISSYEQYF
TRBD2	TRBV9	TRBJ2-1	.	TGTGCCAGCAGCCCCGAAGGGGGACTAGCGGGAGGGGATGTTCGGTTCTTC	CASSPEGGLAGGDVRFF
.	TRBV19	TRBJ1-1	many	TGTGCCAGTAGTATAGGTCCGCGGGCAGGCAACACTGAAGCTTTCTTT	CASSIGPRAGNTEAFF
TRBD2	TRBV24-1	TRBJ2-3	.	TGTGCCACCAGTGATCCAGGGACTAGCGGGAGCACAGATACGCAGTATTTT	CATSDPGTSGSTDTQYF
TRBD2	TRBV7-2	TRBJ2-2	many	TGTGCCAGCAGCATACTAGCGGGAGCGAACACCGGGGAGCTGTTTTTT	CASSILAGANTGELFF
TRBD1	TRBV19	TRBJ2-5	.	TGTGCCTGTAGTAAGGACAGGGGTTGGGCCCAGTACTTC	CACSKDRGWAQYF
.	TRBV7-9	TRBJ1-1	.	TGTGCCAGCAGCTTAGATTGGGGGCTCCCTGAAGCTTTCTTT	CASSLDWGLPEAFF
.	TRBV28	TRBJ1-4	many	TGTGCCAGCAGTTCAGGACAAACTAATGAAAAACTGTTTTTT	CASSSGQTNEKLFF
TRBD1	TRBV4-1	TRBJ1-2	.	TGCGCCAGCAGCCACGGACAGGGTGGCGGCTACACCTTC	CASSHGQGGGYTF
TRBD1	TRBV19	TRBJ1-1	many	TGTGCCAGTATTCGGGACAGGGGGACTGAAGCTTTCTTT	CASIRDRGTEAFF
.	TRBV9	TRBJ2-2	.	TGTGCCAGCAGCCTCGGAAGGAGCGCGACGAACACCGGGGAGCTGTTTTTT	CASSLGRSATNTGELFF
TRBD2	TRBV27	TRBJ2-7	.	TGTGCCAGCAGAGCCAGCGGGGCCTACGAGCAGTACTTC	CASRASGAYEQYF
.	TRBV3-1	TRBJ1-3	.	TGTGCCAGCAGCCAAGTGCTAAATAGGGAAGGTGGAAACACCACATATTTT	CASSQVLNREGGNTTYF
.	TRBV27	TRBJ1-4	many	TGTGCCAGCAGTTTATTTGGGGGCGGTACTAATGAAAAACTGTTTTTT	CASSLFGGGTNEKLFF
TRBD2	TRBV3-1	TRBJ2-5	.	TGTGCCAGCAGCCCCCCGAGCGGGAGGATAGGTCAAGAGACCCATTACTTC	CASSPPSGRIGQETHYF
.	TRBV6-1	TRBJ2-5	many	TGTGCCAGCAGCACCGGCGCAGCGTACCAAGAGACCCAGTACTTC	CASSTGAAYQETQYF
TRBD2	TRBV14	TRBJ2-3	few	TGTGCCAGCAGCCAAGAGGGGGGGAATACGCAGTATTTT	CASSQEGGNTQYF
.	TRBV12-5	TRBJ2-5	once	TGTGCTAGTGGTTTGGGACTATCGGACGCTTCGGAAGAGACCCAGTACTTC	CASGLGLSDASEETQYF
.	TRBV4-1	TRBJ2-7	few	TGCGCCAGCAGCCAAGAAGGCCCAGGCAGCCCCTACGAGCAGTACTTC	CASSQEGPGSPYEQYF
TRBD2	TRBV27	TRBJ2-7	many	TGTGCCAGCAGGGGACGACTAGCGGGTTACACCTACGAGCAGTACTTC	CASRGRLAGYTYEQYF
.	TRBV20-1	TRBJ2-1	many	TGCAGTGCTAGATCCGCCAGGGCCCATTACAATGAGCAGTTCTTC	CSARSARAHYNEQFF
.	TRBV6-1	TRBJ1-1	many	TGTGCCAGCAGTGACAGGGATTTGGCCTTGAACACTGAAGCTTTCTTT	CASSDRDLALNTEAFF
.	TRBV15	TRBJ2-1	few	TGTGCCACCATTGTGGCGAGACAGGCGGGAAATGAGCAGTTCTTC	CATIVARQAGNEQFF
.	TRBV12-3/TRBV12-4	TRBJ1-3	many	TGTGCCAGCAGTCGACAAAACACCATATATTTT	CASSRQNTIYF
.	TRBV6-5	TRBJ2-7	few	TGTGCCGGCTCTGAGGGCCGATCCTACGAGCAGTACTTC	CAGSEGRSYEQYF
TRBD1	TRBV7-2	TRBJ2-7	many	TGTGCCAGCAGCTTAGGCCAGGGGGTTGGAGAGCAGTACTTC	CASSLGQGVGEQYF
TRBD1	TRBV2	TRBJ2-2	many	TGTGCCAGCACCGAACGGGACAGGGGGCCCAAATTTTTT	CASTERDRGPKFF
.	TRBV4-1	TRBJ2-2	few	TGCGCCAGCAGGCCTACTAGTGAGGGTACCGGGGAGCTGTTTTTT	CASRPTSEGTGELFF
.	TRBV4-3	TRBJ2-2	many	TGCGCCAGCAGCCAAGATCCCGTTCTAGCGACCGGGGAGCTGTTTTTT	CASSQDPVLATGELFF
.	TRBV2	TRBJ2-1	many	TGTGCCAGCATCGCGGGAACCTACAATGAGCAGTTCTTC	CASIAGTYNEQFF
.	TRBV11-2	TRBJ1-1	few	TGTGCCAGCAGCTTGAGACGGTACACTGAAGCTTTCTTT	CASSLRRYTEAFF
TRBD2	TRBV11-3	TRBJ2-7	.	TGTGCCAGCAGCTCCAGCGGGAGTGAAGTCTACGAGCAGTACTTC	CASSSSGSEVYEQYF
TRBD1	TRBV4-2	TRBJ2-2	.	TGTGCCAGCAGCCAAGAGGACAGGACGAACACCGGGGAGCTGTTTTTT	CASSQEDRTNTGELFF
TRBD2	TRBV11-2	TRBJ2-5	.	TGTGCCAGCAGCTTACTCCTAGCGGGAGTAGAGACCCAGTACTTC	CASSLLLAGVETQYF
.	TRBV28	TRBJ2-7	many	TGTGCCAGCAGTTTGAATCAGGGACCCTACGAGCAGTACTTC	CASSLNQGPYEQYF
.	TRBV20-1	TRBJ2-7	many	TGCAGTGCTAGATGGCGTACTTCCTACGAGCAGTACTTC	CSARWRTSYEQYF
.	TRBV5-1	TRBJ1-1	many	TGCGCCAGCAGCTTGGTAGGTGAAGAAGCTTTCTTT	CASSLVGEEAFF
TRBD1	TRBV7-9	TRBJ1-1	many	TGTGCCAGCAGCTCGTCGTACAGGGGTACTGAAGCTTTCTTT	CASSSSYRGTEAFF
.	TRBV11-1	TRBJ1-5	.	TGTGCCAGTAGTCCACGGGGGGGAGGGAATAATCAGCCCCAGCATTTT	CASSPRGGGNNQPQHF